The 26 T cell receptor beta chains below were found in one sample sequenced in a study of T cells after yellow fever vaccination (dated by TCRdb to about 2019). According to the study, the label for this sample's treatment or condition signals: live attenuated yellow fever vaccine strain. Library construction relied on 5' RACE. The listed sequencing device is Illumina HiSeq 2500. Using fastp trimming at Q25 and MiXCR clonotype assembly, TCRdb reanalyzed the public sequencing data and kept in-frame beta chains. All rows with the same CDR3 protein become a single entry with the most common DNA and genes. Here the sample has 450,000 to 650,000 distinct CDR3 sequences; about 13% occur a single time. More than 13% of the sample is taken by the ten largest. The material sequenced was PBMCs, taken on the day of the yellow fever booster vaccination. The receptors were sampled from a man aged 25 to 40 who received the YFV17D yellow fever vaccine.

There are many counts of this clonotype. This chain joins TRBV7-2 and TRBJ2-5, with 12 bases matching TRBD2. V dropped 5 bases and J dropped 7; count of bases not matched to a gene: 11. The CDR3 runs to 16 residues. Looked up from germline, CDR1 is SGHTA and CDR2 is FQGNSA. CDR3 DNA: TGTGCCAGCAGCCCCTTGGGGCTAGCGGGGGGGGGGACCCAGTACTTC. It specifies CASSPLGLAGGGTQYF.

CDR3: CAISEQGGIYEQYF. The CDR3 nucleotides are TGTGCCATCAGTGAACAGGGGGGGATCTACGAGCAGTACTTC. The chain couples TRBV10-3 to TRBJ2-7, with a weak D call TRBD1 (8 bases). The CDR3 extends over 14 amino acids. Germline-derived CDR1 and CDR2 are ENHRY and SYGVKD. V lost 3 bases, J lost 3 bases, and 12 bases lay in between.

This chain links TRBV12-3 or TRBV12-4 with TRBJ2-7, with D tentatively TRBD2 (6 bases). The V and J ends lost 6 bases and 2 bases respectively, with 14 bases between them. The CDR3 is made up of 14 amino acids. CDR3 DNA sequence: TGTGCCAGCAGGGCGGCGGGACCCCCCTACGAGCAGTACTTC. This translates into CASRAAGPPYEQYF.

The V gene is TRBV5-5, the J gene TRBJ1-3, with D possibly TRBD1 on 5 matching bases. Per germline, CDR1 SGHKS and CDR2 YYEKEE (reference sequence). This CDR3 is 14 amino acids long. V was pared by 7 bases and J by 0 bases, with 11 bases between. CDR3 in amino acids: CASAWGGSGNTIYF. The CDR3 DNA is TGTGCCAGCGCCTGGGGCGGCTCTGGAAACACCATATATTTT.

V and J are TRBV7-3 and TRBJ2-3, with D unresolved. With 6 bases removed from V and 1 base from J, the gap between germline ends came to 8 bases. The CDR3 extends over 13 amino acids. Germline V CDR1 and CDR2: SGHTA, FQGTGA. The chain's CDR3 is CASRKAGTDTQYF. Here the CDR3 DNA reads TGTGCCAGCAGAAAGGCCGGCACAGATACGCAGTATTTT.

This chain joins TRBV7-8 and TRBJ2-5; D may be TRBD1 (6 bases). This CDR3 has 15 amino acids. Germline CDR1 SGHVS, CDR2 FQNEAQ. V was shortened by 0 bases and J by 5 bases, with 13 bases between the two germline ends. CDR3 in amino acids: CASSLAETRGETQYF. The DNA of the CDR3 is TGTGCCAGCAGCTTAGCTGAGACGAGGGGGGAGACCCAGTACTTC.

This clonotype was seen more than once but under ten times. The rearrangement uses TRBV28 and TRBJ1-6, with 7 positions matching TRBD1. Germline V gene data show CDR1 as MDHEN and CDR2 as SYDVKM. V lost 8 bases, J lost 6 bases, and 16 bases stayed unmatched. The CDR3 length is 17 residues. CDR3 region: CASDENRGLAFNSPLHF. The CDR3 DNA is TGTGCCAGCGATGAAAACAGGGGCCTTGCATTTAATTCACCCCTCCACTTT.

In this sample, this clonotype turned up a few times. The chain has TRBV20-1 and TRBJ1-1; D gene unclear. Germline-derived CDR1 and CDR2 are DFQATT and SNEGSKA (reference sequence). CDR3 length equals 12 residues. Trimming removed 4 bases from V and 2 bases from J, with 8 bases in between. The CDR3 region is CSAKKENTEAFF. CDR3 in DNA: TGCAGTGCTAAGAAGGAAAACACTGAAGCTTTCTTT.

The genes are TRBV5-1 and TRBJ2-1, with 8 bases lining up with TRBD2. Per the germline V gene, CDR1 is SGHRS and CDR2 is YFSETQ. The CDR3 is 15 amino acids. The ends lost 3 bases at V and 8 bases at J; junction bases unmatched: 10. The CDR3 nucleotides read TGCGCCAGCAGCTCCGGAAGCGGGAGACGGGATGAGCAGTTCTTC. The encoded protein is CASSSGSGRRDEQFF.

A few counts support this clonotype. The genes are TRBV2 and TRBJ1-1, with D possibly matching TRBD1 (5 bases). Per the germline V gene, CDR1 is SNHLY and CDR2 is FYNNEI. The V end lost 8 bases, the J end lost 1 base, and 8 bases lay between the germline ends. This CDR3 has 12 residues. CDR3: CASVDRNTEAFF. The CDR3, as DNA: TGTGCCAGCGTTGACAGGAACACTGAAGCTTTCTTT.

V usage is TRBV5-6 and J usage is TRBJ1-3; possibly TRBD1 for D (5 bases). The V end was cut by 3 bases, the J end by 4 bases, with 11 bases between. Germline assignment: CDR1 SGHDT and CDR2 YYEEEE. The CDR3 is 14 amino acids. CDR3 coding DNA: TGTGCCAGCAGCTCGGGACTAGGGGGAAACACCATATATTTT. Protein: CASSSGLGGNTIYF.

CDR3 sequence reads: CASRMTGVYEQYF. As DNA, the CDR3 is TGTGCCAGCAGAATGACAGGGGTCTACGAGCAGTACTTC. This chain uses TRBV14 with TRBJ2-7; 8 bases are a match to TRBD1. V gave up 6 bases and J gave up 3 bases; unmatched junction bases: 4. The germline V gene encodes CDR1 SGHDN and CDR2 FVKESK. This CDR3 is 13 amino acids long.

The genes are TRBV20-1 and TRBJ2-7, with D perhaps given as TRBD1 or TRBD2 (5 bases each). From germline, CDR1 is DFQATT and CDR2 SNEGSKA (reference sequence). The germline V and J ends were trimmed by 0 bases and 3 bases, with 12 bases remaining between them. The CDR3 has 14 residues. CDR3 loop: CSARDMRGNYEQYF. The CDR3 region has the DNA TGCAGTGCTAGAGATATGAGGGGAAACTACGAGCAGTACTTC.

The V gene is TRBV6-1, the J gene TRBJ1-1; D is perhaps TRBD1 (5 bases). The CDR3 runs to 14 residues. In germline, CDR1 is MNHNS, CDR2 SASEGT. V gave up 6 bases and J gave up 0 bases, with 11 bases separating them. Written as DNA, the CDR3 is TGTGCCAGCAGCGTGACGACAGTGAACACTGAAGCTTTCTTT. Its translation: CASSVTTVNTEAFF.

V gene TRBV11-3 combines with J gene TRBJ1-1; no firm D call. Germline values: CDR1 SGHNT, CDR2 YENEEA. The CDR3 contains 15 residues. V lost 2 bases, J lost 1 base, and 11 bases lay in between. This CDR3 reads CASSLNTAANTEAFF. In DNA, the CDR3 is TGTGCCAGCAGCTTAAATACGGCCGCGAACACTGAAGCTTTCTTT.

This clonotype has a handful of counts. In nucleotides, the CDR3 is TGTGCCAGCTCACCCAGAGATGGGTACCAAGAGACCCAGTACTTC. This encodes CASSPRDGYQETQYF. The rearrangement uses TRBV18 and TRBJ2-5; no reliable D call. The V end was cut by 3 bases, the J end by 0 bases, with 11 bases between. CDR3 size: 15 residues. CDR1 and CDR2 (germline): KGHSH, LQKENI.

The V gene is TRBV19, the J gene TRBJ2-7, with 10 positions matching TRBD1. The CDR3 runs to 15 residues. V shed 5 bases and J 2 bases; nucleotides not matched to a gene: 6. Germline V gene data show CDR1 as LNHDA and CDR2 as SQIVND (reference sequence). The CDR3 sequence is CASSPPGTGAYEQYF. DNA of the CDR3: TGTGCCAGTAGTCCGCCCGGGACAGGGGCCTACGAGCAGTACTTC.

This clonotype appeared a few times. This sequence joins TRBV9 and TRBJ1-2; D possibly corresponds to TRBD1 (5 bases). CDR1 is SGDLS, CDR2 YYNGEE, per germline. This CDR3 spans 13 amino acids. Trimming cost V 2 bases and J 6 bases, with 11 bases left between them. Here the CDR3 reads CASSVPGNHGYTF. DNA for the CDR3: TGTGCCAGCAGCGTCCCAGGGAACCATGGCTACACCTTC.

This chain joins TRBV6-2 or TRBV6-3 and TRBJ2-2; D is possibly TRBD1 (6 bases). Per the germline V gene, CDR1 is MNHEY and CDR2 is SVGEGT. Trimming pared 7 bases from V and 5 bases from J, leaving 23 bases between. The CDR3 loop spans 17 amino acids. This chain's CDR3 is CASTWGRGTFSTGELFF. The DNA of the CDR3 is TGTGCCAGCACCTGGGGCAGGGGCACCTTCTCAACCGGGGAGCTGTTTTTT.

The chain employs TRBV19 and TRBJ2-2, with D unclear. This CDR3 spans 12 amino acids. Germline lookup yields CDR1 LNHDA and CDR2 SQIVND (reference sequence). V shed 3 bases and J shed 6 bases, with 5 bases lying between them. This CDR3 is CASSIVAGELFF. In nucleotides, the CDR3 is TGTGCCAGTAGTATTGTGGCCGGGGAGCTGTTTTTT.

J is TRBJ2-7 and V is TRBV7-2; 8 bases line up with TRBD2. The germline V gene has CDR1 SGHTA and CDR2 FQGNSA. V trimming: 5 bases; J trimming: 2 bases; junction bases outside the gene matches: 11. This CDR3 is built from 16 residues. CDR3 DNA: TGTGCCAGCAGCCCTAGGGAGGGACTAGGGACCTACGAGCAGTACTTC. This sequence encodes CASSPREGLGTYEQYF.

This clonotype was recorded many times. This rearrangement joins TRBV9 to TRBJ2-2; unclear D gene. V was clipped by 7 bases and J by 8 bases, with 18 bases between them. The germline V gene encodes CDR1 SGDLS and CDR2 YYNGEE. This CDR3 has 14 amino acids. The CDR3 sequence is CASARGPSAGELFF. In nucleotides, the CDR3 is TGTGCCAGCGCACGAGGCCCGTCGGCGGGGGAGCTGTTTTTT.

Only a few counts were recorded for this clonotype. This chain uses TRBV29-1 with TRBJ2-5; possible D gene TRBD2, 5 bases. Germline CDR1 SQVTM, CDR2 ANQGSEA. The CDR3 is 12 amino acids. The V end lost 6 bases, the J end lost 0 bases, and 8 bases lay between the germline ends. The CDR3: CSVREYQETQYF. The CDR3, as DNA: TGCAGCGTGAGGGAGTACCAAGAGACCCAGTACTTC.

This clonotype was observed at least ten times. The CDR3 nucleotides are TGCGCCAGCAGCGGACCGGGACATCGTGCGGCGAATGAGCAGTTCTTC. It specifies CASSGPGHRAANEQFF. V is TRBV5-1 and J is TRBJ2-1, with a weak D call TRBD1 (6 bases). Germline V gene lookup returns CDR1 SGHRS and CDR2 YFSETQ. The CDR3 spans 16 residues. The V end lost 4 bases, the J end lost 7 bases, and 21 bases lay between the germline ends.

This clonotype occurred a few times. V is TRBV7-6 and J is TRBJ2-1; no clear D. Trimming pared 1 base from V and 7 bases from J, leaving 5 bases between. The CDR3 runs 12 residues. The germline gives CDR1 SGHVS, CDR2 FNYEAQ. CDR3 DNA sequence: TGTGCCAGCAGCTTAGTCCCTAATGAGCAGTTCTTC. Translation: CASSLVPNEQFF.

This clonotype turned up a few times. V is TRBV7-2 and J is TRBJ2-5; no reliable D call. This CDR3 is built from 12 residues. V gave up 3 bases and J gave up 2 bases, with 4 bases separating them. CDR1 is SGHTA and CDR2 is FQGNSA in the germline V gene. In nucleotides, the CDR3 is TGTGCCAGCAGCTTGTGGCAAGAGACCCAGTACTTC. Protein: CASSLWQETQYF.